The 17 T cell receptor beta chains below come from one sample, sequenced in a study of regulatory T cells in long-lasting Graves disease. Described time point: newly diagnosed GD, antithyroid drugs for less than 3 months. Making the TCR library involved RNA that had been extracted from PBMCs. Relying on iRepertoire HTBI primers and Arm-PCR of CDR3 regions, the team built TCR beta libraries. TCRdb re-derived calls from the multiplex PCR reads in MiXCR, one entry per CDR3 protein. The sample consists of approximately 480,000 distinct CDR3 sequences, roughly 15% of them appearing once. Separately, the same data were catalogued under a study of T cells in Graves' hyperthyroidism and ophthalmopathy.

The sequencing here drew on peripheral blood mononuclear cells (PBMCs), taken at new diagnosis, from a patient treated with antithyroid drugs. The receptors here all came from a man aged 40-50 years with Graves disease.

A few counts support this clonotype. CDR3 nucleotide sequence: TGCAGTGCCGTTACTAGCGGGTCCGATACGCAGTATTTT. It codes for CSAVTSGSDTQYF. The chain couples TRBV20-1 to TRBJ2-3; 9 bases match TRBD2. Germline V gene lookup returns CDR1 DFQATT and CDR2 SNEGSKA (reference sequence). CDR3 length: 13 residues. With 6 bases clipped from V and 6 bases from J, the junction kept 7 bases outside the gene matches.

This clonotype has at least ten counts. This sequence joins TRBV6-2 or TRBV6-3 and TRBJ2-7, with 7 bases identical to TRBD2. With V trimmed by 5 bases and J by 3 bases, 4 bases remained unmatched. The CDR3 runs to 13 residues. Looked up from germline, CDR1 is MNHEY and CDR2 is SVGEGT. CDR3 sequence: CASSEGGSYEQYF. For the CDR3, the DNA is TGTGCCAGCAGTGAAGGCGGGAGCTACGAGCAGTACTTC.

The chain is built from TRBV7-2 and TRBJ2-4; 7 positions agree with TRBD1. J was trimmed by 9 bases and V by 4 bases; bases with no gene match: 12. Germline CDR1 and CDR2: SGHTA and FQGNSA. The CDR3 spans 15 residues. Written as DNA, the CDR3 is TGTGCCAGCAGCTCGCGGACAGGAGAACAAATCATTCAGTACTTC. It translates to CASSSRTGEQIIQYF.

The V gene is TRBV20-1, the J gene TRBJ1-1; D may be TRBD1 (6 bases). Per the germline V gene, CDR1 is DFQATT and CDR2 is SNEGSKA (reference sequence). The CDR3 covers 13 residues. Between the trimmed V and J ends, which lost 5 bases and 1 base, there was a span of 11 bases. CDR3 bases: TGCAGTGCTCGAAGAGGGGGGAACACTGAAGCTTTCTTT. It specifies CSARRGGNTEAFF.

V and J are TRBV5-6 and TRBJ2-7; the match to TRBD2 covers 7 bases. V was pared by 4 bases and J by 5 bases, with 12 bases of the junction left unmatched. Germline CDR1 is SGHDT and CDR2 is YYEEEE. The CDR3 is made up of 15 amino acids. CDR3 coding DNA: TGTGCCAGCAGCACCGCTAGCGGAAGCTGGGACGAGCAGTACTTC. It encodes CASSTASGSWDEQYF.

Ten or more counts support this clonotype. V and J are TRBV30 and TRBJ2-5; the D is unclear. V gave up 3 bases and J gave up 5 bases, with 13 bases separating them. The CDR3 has 13 residues. Germline-derived CDR1 and CDR2 are GTSNPN and SVGIG (reference sequence). The CDR3 DNA sequence: TGTGCCTGGAGCGTGACCTACGGTGAGACCCAGTACTTC. This translates into CAWSVTYGETQYF.

This clonotype showed up just a few times. The chain links TRBV5-1 to TRBJ2-1; the match to TRBD2 covers 10 bases. This CDR3 has 16 amino acids. V gave up 0 bases and J gave up 6 bases; unmatched junction bases: 6. Germline V gene sequence: CDR1 SGHRS, CDR2 YFSETQ. The CDR3 region has the DNA TGCGCCAGCAGCTTGGTGGGTAGCGGGAGGCTCAATGAGCAGTTCTTC. The encoded protein is CASSLVGSGRLNEQFF.

Details on this clonotype: One base separates it from a far larger clone, so it is likely a read error. The chain employs TRBV28 and TRBJ2-7; D not resolved. V lost 6 bases, J lost 9 bases, and 18 bases lay in between. Per germline, CDR1 MDHEN and CDR2 SYDVKM. The CDR3 is made up of 13 amino acids. CDR3 loop: CASSGWEPLGQYF. DNA for the CDR3: TGTGCCAGCAGCGGGTGGGAACCTCTAGGGCAGTACTTC.

In this sample, this clonotype turned up a few times. This clone may be a read error of a much larger clone one base away. This sequence joins TRBV11-2 and TRBJ2-3; 7 nucleotides line up with TRBD2. The CDR3 is 19 residues long. Germline values: CDR1 SGHAT, CDR2 FQNNGV. CDR3 region: CASNLVGPWGGGSTDTQYF. In DNA, the CDR3 is TGTGCCAGCAACTTAGTCGGCCCTTGGGGGGGGGGGAGCACAGATACGCAGTATTTT.

This clonotype was detected many times. The chain is built from TRBV5-1 and TRBJ1-2; D ambiguous. V was cut by 0 bases and J by 4 bases, with 10 bases left in between. Germline V gene sequence: CDR1 SGHRS, CDR2 YFSETQ. The CDR3 has 14 amino acids. CDR3 amino acids: CASSLEGFGYGYTF. The CDR3 nucleotides read TGCGCCAGCAGCTTGGAGGGCTTCGGCTATGGCTACACCTTC.

The table lists this clonotype with many counts. The rearrangement uses TRBV6-1 and TRBJ1-1; D is ambiguous. Germline CDR1 reads MNHNS; CDR2 reads SASEGT. The CDR3 covers 14 residues. V lost 5 bases to trimming and J lost 4 bases, with 14 bases between them. CDR3 DNA sequence: TGTGCCAGCAGTCTGGCGAACGGGGTCACTGAAGCTTTCTTT. Translating it yields CASSLANGVTEAFF.

This chain connects TRBV12-3 or TRBV12-4 to TRBJ2-2; TRBD2 agrees at 7 bases. V shed 5 bases, J shed 5 bases, and the junction held 8 bases outside the gene matches. The CDR3 sequence is 15 residues long. Here the CDR3 reads CASSRRRERTGELFF. The CDR3 DNA reads as TGTGCCAGCAGTCGACGGCGGGAGAGAACCGGGGAGCTGTTTTTT.

This clonotype was observed many times. The V gene is TRBV28, the J gene TRBJ2-7, with D uncertain. The CDR3 extends over 11 amino acids. Germline V gives CDR1 MDHEN, CDR2 SYDVKM. V gave up 5 bases and J gave up 5 bases, with 7 bases separating them. This CDR3 is CASSARHEQYF. Written as DNA, the CDR3 is TGTGCCAGCAGTGCCAGACACGAGCAGTACTTC.

The chain couples TRBV10-2 to TRBJ1-2; D gene unclear. The CDR3 contains 11 residues. Germline lookup yields CDR1 WSHSY and CDR2 SAAADI. V gave up 4 bases and J gave up 7 bases, with 7 bases separating them. CDR3 nucleotides: TGCGCCAGCAGTGTGGCTGGTGGCTACACCTTC. Protein: CASSVAGGYTF.

This clonotype was seen many times. J is TRBJ2-3 and V is TRBV20-1; D may be TRBD2 (5 bases). Germline CDR1 and CDR2: DFQATT and SNEGSKA (reference sequence). This CDR3 is built from 13 residues. Trimming pared 3 bases from V and 5 bases from J, leaving 12 bases between. CDR3 coding DNA: TGCAGTGCTAGGAAGGGAGTTGAAGATACGCAGTATTTT. It encodes CSARKGVEDTQYF.

This clonotype was seen many times. The J gene is TRBJ1-5, the V gene TRBV6-1; no definite D call. Trimming took off 3 bases at V and 3 bases at J, with 18 bases between the two ends. The CDR3 is made up of 17 amino acids. The germline CDR1 and CDR2 sequences are MNHNS and SASEGT. For the CDR3, the DNA is TGTGCCAGCAGTGACCCCCCCGCGGCAGTTGACAATCAGCCCCAGCATTTT. Translation gives CASSDPPAAVDNQPQHF.

In this sample, this clonotype turned up many times. The CDR3 DNA reads as TGTGCCAGCAGTTTAGTGGGAGGTGAGCCCCAGCATTTT. The encoded protein is CASSLVGGEPQHF. The J gene is TRBJ1-5, the V gene TRBV12-3 or TRBV12-4, with unresolved D. The CDR3 sequence is 13 residues long. With 1 base removed from V and 8 bases from J, the gap between germline ends came to 9 bases.